One and the same sample provided the 6 T cell receptor beta chains below, sequenced in a study of follicular helper T cells after annual influenza vaccination. The time point here: 2015-2016 season, 7 days after influenza vaccination. The table came from immunoSEQ multiplex PCR; TCRdb's copy has only in-frame clones and leaves some out. The sample carries 3,500 to 5,000 clones, approximately 82% recorded once. Material: CXCR5+ CD38- circulating T follicular helper cells from blood, obtained 7 days after influenza vaccination. As for subset: circulating Tfh, non-naive CD4+CXCR5+PD-1+ (ICOS+CD38+ or ICOS-CD38-). The receptors originated from an adult who received the influenza vaccine.

The chain couples TRBV4-3 to TRBJ1-2; D unresolved. Germline CDR1 LGHNA, CDR2 YSLEER. The V end lost 0 bases, the J end lost 0 bases, and 8 bases lay between the germline ends. The CDR3 covers 15 residues. This CDR3 is CASSQDYGPNYGYTF. The DNA for the CDR3 is TGCGCCAGCAGCCAAGATTATGGCCCTAACTATGGCTACACCTTC.

The chain couples TRBV7-2 to TRBJ2-3, with 7 nucleotides matching TRBD1. The V and J ends lost 5 bases and 0 bases, in that order; junction bases with no gene match: 2. Germline lookup yields CDR1 SGHTA and CDR2 FQGNSA. The CDR3 consists of 14 residues. The CDR3 region has the DNA TGTGCCAGCAGCCCGGGACAGAGCACAGATACGCAGTATTTT. Translating gives CASSPGQSTDTQYF.

The V call is TRBV7-2, the J call TRBJ1-2; TRBD1 matches 9 bases. The CDR3 consists of 14 residues. Germline V lookup: CDR1 SGHTA, CDR2 FQGNSA. Germline trimming cut 7 bases from V and 7 bases from J; bases unmatched to any gene: 10. CDR3 coding DNA: TGTGCCAGCAACCAAGGACAGGGGTTATCTGGCTACACCTTC. Its translation is CASNQGQGLSGYTF.

This chain joins TRBV25-1 and TRBJ2-5; TRBD1 aligns across 9 bases. This CDR3 spans 16 amino acids. J gave up 7 bases and V 4 bases, and 13 bases lay outside the gene matches. Germline loops: CDR1 MGHDK, CDR2 SYGVNS. In DNA form, the CDR3 reads TGTGCCAGCAGTGGGGGCGGGACAGGGAAAATCGGGACCCAGTACTTC. This codes for CASSGGGTGKIGTQYF.

V and J are TRBV2 and TRBJ1-5; D gene unclear. This CDR3 region has 12 residues. Germline CDR1 is SNHLY and CDR2 is FYNNEI. V lost 6 bases and J lost 5, with 8 bases in between. CDR3 protein: CASRGRDQPQHF. Here the CDR3 DNA reads TGTGCCAGCAGGGGCCGCGATCAGCCCCAGCATTTT.

This clone was recorded a few times. This chain uses TRBV6-1 with TRBJ2-1, with 12 bases lining up with TRBD2. The CDR3 length is 16 residues. The V segment lost 4 bases and the J segment 4 bases; nucleotides outside the gene matches: 5. The germline gives CDR1 MNHNS, CDR2 SASEGT. The CDR3 region is CASSGTGTSGYNEQFF. The CDR3 bases are TGTGCCAGCAGTGGGACCGGGACTAGCGGGTACAATGAGCAGTTCTTC.